The 9 T cell receptor beta chains below all came from one sample that was sequenced in a study of T cells after posttransplantation cyclophosphamide. The table came from immunoSEQ multiplex PCR; TCRdb's copy has only in-frame clones and leaves some out. The sample has under 50,000 clones, none seen only once. The source material was PBMCs. The receptors were sampled from a man aged 35 to 55 in good health, CMV-negative, and a related stem cell transplant donor.

This clone was observed many times. The chain couples TRBV5-6 to TRBJ2-1; 11 bases are shared with TRBD2. The V and J ends lost 0 bases and 7 bases, in that order; junction bases with no gene match: 6. The CDR3 has 16 residues. Germline CDR1 SGHDT, CDR2 YYEEEE. CDR3 bases: TGTGCCAGCAGCTTGGGACTAGCGGGAAACGGGAATGAGCAGTTCTTC. Its translation is CASSLGLAGNGNEQFF.

CDR3 sequence: CASSYLAGGTDTQYF. DNA for the CDR3: TGTGCCAGCAGTTACCTAGCGGGGGGCACAGATACGCAGTATTTT. This chain joins TRBV6-5 and TRBJ2-3; TRBD2 matches 10 bases. The CDR3 sequence is 15 residues long. With V trimmed by 2 bases and J by 1 base, 0 bases remained unmatched. The V gene's germline CDR1 is MNHEY and CDR2 SVGAGI.

This clone was detected many times. The genes are TRBV7-9 and TRBJ2-2; D possibly corresponds to TRBD2 (6 bases). Trimming removed 5 bases at V and 0 bases at J, with 13 bases between. CDR1 is SEHNR, CDR2 FQNEAQ, per germline (reference sequence). This CDR3 is 16 amino acids long. This CDR3 reads CASSATRSTNTGELFF. In DNA form, the CDR3 reads TGTGCCAGCAGCGCGACTAGATCCACGAACACCGGGGAGCTGTTTTTT.

This clone showed up many times. The chain combines TRBV5-1 with TRBJ2-5; D remains ambiguous. This CDR3 is 13 amino acids long. Looked up from germline, CDR1 is SGHRS and CDR2 is YFSETQ. V lost 2 bases and J 4 bases, leaving 9 bases between the germline ends. The DNA of the CDR3 is TGCGCCAGCAGCTTTTACCCCGGAGAGACCCAGTACTTC. The encoded protein is CASSFYPGETQYF.

This clone was seen many times. This chain joins TRBV29-1 and TRBJ2-7; 12 nucleotides align to TRBD1. Losses at the gene ends were 7 bases for V and 3 bases for J; bases not matched to a gene: 13. Germline V lookup: CDR1 SQVTM, CDR2 ANQGSEA. The CDR3 sequence is 16 residues long. CDR3 coding DNA: TGCAGCGGGGGGGGACAGGGGGCTAGCGGGATCTACGAGCAGTACTTC. This codes for CSGGGQGASGIYEQYF.

This clone was seen many times. The genes are TRBV5-6 and TRBJ1-5, with D unclear. Per germline, CDR1 SGHDT and CDR2 YYEEEE. The CDR3 is 12 amino acids. V lost 2 bases to trimming and J lost 4 bases, with 4 bases between them. The CDR3 is CASSFLNQPQHF. As DNA, the CDR3 is TGTGCCAGCAGCTTCCTGAATCAGCCCCAGCATTTT.

This clone was counted many times. The chain joins TRBV7-9 to TRBJ2-7, with 9 bases aligning to TRBD1. CDR3 length: 15 amino acids. Germline assignment: CDR1 SEHNR and CDR2 FQNEAQ (reference sequence). The ends lost 4 bases at V and 4 bases at J; junction bases unmatched: 8. The DNA for the CDR3 is TGTGCCAGCAGCTCGACGGACAGGGGAAAATACGAGCAGTACTTC. It yields the protein CASSSTDRGKYEQYF. The complete variable domain, with remaining parts taken from reference TRBV7-9 and TRBJ2-7, reads DTGVSQNPRHKITKRGQNVTFRCDPISEHNRLYWYRQTLGQGPEFLTYFQNEAQLEKSRLLSDRFSAERPKGSFSTLEIQRTEQGDSAMYLCASSSTDRGKYEQYFGPGTRLTVT.

This clone has ten or more counts. The rearrangement joins TRBV6-1 to TRBJ2-7; 8 positions agree with TRBD2. From germline, CDR1 is MNHNS and CDR2 SASEGT. The CDR3 is 16 residues long. V lost 2 bases to trimming and J lost 0 bases; unmatched junction nucleotides: 6. Written as DNA, the CDR3 is TGTGCCAGCAGTGAACCAGCGGGAGTGAGCTCCTACGAGCAGTACTTC. Encoded protein: CASSEPAGVSSYEQYF.

At least ten counts were recorded for this clone. The V gene is TRBV28, the J gene TRBJ1-5, with D unresolved. With 6 bases removed from V and 3 bases from J, the gap between germline ends came to 12 bases. CDR1 is MDHEN, CDR2 SYDVKM, per germline. This CDR3 has 14 amino acids. The CDR3 loop reads CASSMRGINQPQHF. In DNA, the CDR3 is TGTGCCAGCAGCATGAGAGGGATCAATCAGCCCCAGCATTTT.